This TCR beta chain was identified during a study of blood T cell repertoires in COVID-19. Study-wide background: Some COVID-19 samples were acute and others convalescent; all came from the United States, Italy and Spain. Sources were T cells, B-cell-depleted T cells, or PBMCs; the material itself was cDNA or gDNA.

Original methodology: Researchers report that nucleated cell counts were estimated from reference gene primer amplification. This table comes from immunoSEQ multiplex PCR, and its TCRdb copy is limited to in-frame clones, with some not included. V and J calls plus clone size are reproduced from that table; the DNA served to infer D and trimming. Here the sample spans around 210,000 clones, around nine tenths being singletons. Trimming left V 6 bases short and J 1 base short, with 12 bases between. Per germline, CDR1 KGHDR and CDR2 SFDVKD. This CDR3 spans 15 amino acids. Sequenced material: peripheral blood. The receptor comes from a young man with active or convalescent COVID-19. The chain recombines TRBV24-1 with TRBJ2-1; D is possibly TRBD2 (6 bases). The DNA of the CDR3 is TGTGCCACCAGTCCATCGGGAGTGTCCTACAATGAGCAGTTCTTC. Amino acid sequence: CATSPSGVSYNEQFF.